The rows below give T cell receptor beta chains drawn from one sample of a study of technical replicates of blood from four donors. Method: immunoSEQ multiplex PCR; TCRdb's copy keeps in-frame clones and lacks some. Here the sample spans fewer than 90,000 clones, nearly 98% being singletons. The sequenced material came from T cells isolated from PBMCs. Receptors were obtained from a human donor in good health. CDR3s include the opening cysteine and the closing phenylalanine or tryptophan. Fields, in order: CDR3 protein, CDR3 DNA, J gene, clone size, V gene, D gene. The D gene is left open where the match is weak. Some rows mark clone size as missing; the rest say once, few, many or name a class of expanded clone.

CDR3: CASSPRVGSHVYGYTF
DNA: TGTGCCAGCAGTCCCCGAGTCGGGTCCCACGTTTATGGCTACACCTTC
J: TRBJ1-2
size: once
V: TRBV6-6
D: .

CDR3: CASRDRAAAEAFF
DNA: TGTGCCAGCAGGGACAGGGCGGCCGCTGAAGCTTTCTTT
J: TRBJ1-1
size: .
V: TRBV28
D: TRBD1

CDR3: CASSPGQGGNLGAKNIQYF
DNA: TGTGCCAGCTCACCCGGGCAGGGCGGCAATTTAGGAGCCAAAAACATTCAGTACTTC
J: TRBJ2-4
size: .
V: TRBV18
D: .

CDR3: CASSFPSGVNYEQYF
DNA: TGTGCCAGCAGCTTCCCTAGCGGGGTGAACTACGAGCAGTACTTC
J: TRBJ2-7
size: .
V: TRBV7-8
D: TRBD2

CDR3: CASSLVADEQFF
DNA: TGTGCCAGCAGCTTGGTAGCGGATGAGCAGTTCTTC
J: TRBJ2-1
size: .
V: TRBV7-8
D: .

CDR3: CASSLEDRAGNTIYF
DNA: TGCGCCAGCAGCTTGGAGGACAGGGCTGGAAACACCATATATTTT
J: TRBJ1-3
size: .
V: TRBV5-1
D: TRBD1

CDR3: CASREQVPNTEAFF
DNA: TGTGCCAGCAGGGAACAGGTCCCGAACACTGAAGCTTTCTTT
J: TRBJ1-1
size: .
V: TRBV2
D: .

CDR3: CASSSQGGEQFF
DNA: TGTGCCAGCAGCTCCCAGGGGGGTGAGCAGTTCTTC
J: TRBJ2-1
size: .
V: TRBV7-7
D: .

CDR3: CASSYYGGGPYEQYF
DNA: TGTGCCAGCAGTTACTATGGCGGGGGCCCCTACGAGCAGTACTTC
J: TRBJ2-7
size: .
V: TRBV6-6
D: .

CDR3: CASSSLQGANTEAFF
DNA: TGCGCCAGCAGCTCATTACAGGGGGCTAACACTGAAGCTTTCTTT
J: TRBJ1-1
size: .
V: TRBV5-1
D: TRBD1

CDR3: CAWNTGGATSPLHF
DNA: TGTGCCTGGAATACAGGGGGCGCGACTTCACCCCTCCACTTT
J: TRBJ1-6
size: .
V: TRBV30
D: TRBD1

CDR3: CASSSGGRGDEKLFF
DNA: TGTGCCAGCAGTTCGGGGGGGAGGGGCGACGAAAAACTGTTTTTT
J: TRBJ1-4
size: .
V: TRBV28
D: .

CDR3: CASSFESGVLWGNTEAFF
DNA: TGTGCCAGCAGCTTCGAGTCAGGGGTCCTTTGGGGGAACACTGAAGCTTTCTTT
J: TRBJ1-1
size: .
V: TRBV11-2
D: .

CDR3: CASSIPRLDGELFF
DNA: TGTGCCAGTAGTATCCCTAGACTAGACGGGGAGCTGTTTTTT
J: TRBJ2-2
size: once
V: TRBV19
D: .

CDR3: CASSHHRDRGLNTEAFF
DNA: TGCGCCAGCAGCCATCACCGGGACAGGGGGCTGAACACTGAAGCTTTCTTT
J: TRBJ1-1
size: .
V: TRBV4-1
D: TRBD1

CDR3: CASSQPGIGTGGDTQYF
DNA: TGCGCCAGCAGCCAACCCGGAATCGGGACAGGGGGAGATACGCAGTATTTT
J: TRBJ2-3
size: once
V: TRBV4-1
D: TRBD1

CDR3: CASNPGVGREENTEAFF
DNA: TGTGCCAGCAACCCCGGGGTGGGCAGGGAGGAGAACACTGAAGCTTTCTTT
J: TRBJ1-1
size: .
V: TRBV7-9
D: .

CDR3: CASGLVRDGAHQPQHF
DNA: TGTGCTAGTGGTTTGGTACGGGATGGAGCTCATCAGCCCCAGCATTTT
J: TRBJ1-5
size: .
V: TRBV12-5
D: .

CDR3: CASSADSAPYEQYF
DNA: TGTGCCAGCAGCGCCGACAGCGCGCCCTACGAGCAGTACTTC
J: TRBJ2-7
size: .
V: TRBV9
D: .

CDR3: CAWSLGAPTHFYNSPLHF
DNA: TGTGCCTGGAGTTTGGGGGCCCCTACTCACTTCTATAATTCACCCCTCCACTTT
J: TRBJ1-6
size: .
V: TRBV30
D: .

CDR3: CASSYGTGSSGNTIYF
DNA: TGTGCCAGCAGTTACGGGACTGGGAGCTCTGGAAACACCATATATTTT
J: TRBJ1-3
size: .
V: TRBV6-5
D: .

CDR3: CASTKTGANTEAFF
DNA: TGTGCCAGCACCAAGACAGGGGCGAACACTGAAGCTTTCTTT
J: TRBJ1-1
size: few
V: TRBV9
D: TRBD1

CDR3: CASSLALGETQYF
DNA: TGCGCCAGCAGCTTGGCCCTCGGGGAGACCCAGTACTTC
J: TRBJ2-5
size: .
V: TRBV5-1
D: .

CDR3: CASSPRTGPQETQYF
DNA: TGTGCCAGCAGCCCGCGGACAGGTCCCCAAGAGACCCAGTACTTC
J: TRBJ2-5
size: .
V: TRBV7-9
D: TRBD1

CDR3: CASSQTGLLYNEQFF
DNA: TGCGCCAGCAGCCAGACTGGACTACTGTACAATGAGCAGTTCTTC
J: TRBJ2-1
size: .
V: TRBV4-1
D: .